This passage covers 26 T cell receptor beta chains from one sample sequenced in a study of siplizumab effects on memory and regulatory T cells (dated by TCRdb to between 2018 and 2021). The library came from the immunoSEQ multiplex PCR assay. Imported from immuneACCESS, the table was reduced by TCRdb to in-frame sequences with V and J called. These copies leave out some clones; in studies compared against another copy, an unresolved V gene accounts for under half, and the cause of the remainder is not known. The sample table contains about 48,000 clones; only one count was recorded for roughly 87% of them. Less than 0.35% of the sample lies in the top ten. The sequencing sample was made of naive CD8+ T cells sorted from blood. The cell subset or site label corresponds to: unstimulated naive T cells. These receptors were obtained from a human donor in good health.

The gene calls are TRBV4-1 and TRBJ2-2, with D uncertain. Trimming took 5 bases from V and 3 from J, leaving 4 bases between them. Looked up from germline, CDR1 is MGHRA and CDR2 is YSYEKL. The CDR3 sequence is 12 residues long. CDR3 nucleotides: TGCGCCAGCAGCGGGGACACCGGGGAGCTGTTTTTT. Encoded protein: CASSGDTGELFF.

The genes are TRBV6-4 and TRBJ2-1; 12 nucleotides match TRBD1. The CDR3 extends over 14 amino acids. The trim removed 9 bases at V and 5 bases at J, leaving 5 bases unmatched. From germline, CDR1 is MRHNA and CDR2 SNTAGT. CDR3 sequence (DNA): TGTGCCAGTTCGGGACAGGGGGCCCACAATGAGCAGTTCTTC. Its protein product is CASSGQGAHNEQFF.

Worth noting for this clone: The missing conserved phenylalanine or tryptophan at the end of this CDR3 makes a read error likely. The CDR3 DNA reads as TGTGCCAGCAGCTCCCCGGGAGGAGCGGGGACTGAGCAGTACCTC. Its translation: CASSSPGGAGTEQYL. The chain couples TRBV11-3 to TRBJ2-7; 7 bases are shared with TRBD2. From germline, CDR1 is SGHNT and CDR2 YENEEA. V lost 4 bases and J lost 7; bases outside the gene matches: 13. The CDR3 has 15 residues.

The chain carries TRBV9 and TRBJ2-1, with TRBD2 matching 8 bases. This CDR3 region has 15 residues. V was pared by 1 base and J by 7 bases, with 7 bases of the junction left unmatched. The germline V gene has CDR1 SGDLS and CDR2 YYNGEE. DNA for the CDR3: TGTGCCAGCAGCGTATCAGCGGGAGTAGGGAATGAGCAGTTCTTC. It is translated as CASSVSAGVGNEQFF.

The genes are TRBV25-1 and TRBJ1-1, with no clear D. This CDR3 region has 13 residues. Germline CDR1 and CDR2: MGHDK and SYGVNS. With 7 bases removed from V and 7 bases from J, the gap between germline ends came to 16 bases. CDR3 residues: CASNPGGVGEAFF. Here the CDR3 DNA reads TGTGCCAGCAACCCGGGAGGAGTAGGTGAAGCTTTCTTT.

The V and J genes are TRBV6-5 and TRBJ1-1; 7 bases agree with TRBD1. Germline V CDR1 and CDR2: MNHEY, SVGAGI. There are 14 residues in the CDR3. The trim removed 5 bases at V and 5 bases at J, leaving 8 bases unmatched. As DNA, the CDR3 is TGTGCCAGCAGTGCAGACAGGGTATGGACTGAAGCTTTCTTT. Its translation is CASSADRVWTEAFF.

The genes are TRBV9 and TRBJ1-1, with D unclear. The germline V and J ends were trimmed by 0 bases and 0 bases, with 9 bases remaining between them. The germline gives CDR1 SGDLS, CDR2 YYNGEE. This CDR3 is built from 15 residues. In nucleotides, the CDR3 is TGTGCCAGCAGCGTAGGCCCAGGCCTGAACACTGAAGCTTTCTTT. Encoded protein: CASSVGPGLNTEAFF. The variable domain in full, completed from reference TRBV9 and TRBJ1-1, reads DSGVTQTPKHLITATGQRVTLRCSPRSGDLSVYWYQQSLDQGLQFLIQYYNGEERAKGNILERFSAQQFPDLHSELNLSSLELGDSALYFCASSVGPGLNTEAFFGQGTRLTVV.

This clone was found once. CDR3 protein: CASSMHSGTYEQYF. As DNA, the CDR3 is TGTGCCAGTAGTATGCATAGCGGTACCTACGAGCAGTACTTC. The chain has TRBV19 and TRBJ2-7; weak D call: TRBD2 (6 bases). The ends were cut back, 3 bases at V and 2 bases at J, with 11 bases in the middle. The CDR3 is 14 residues long. Germline CDR1 reads LNHDA; CDR2 reads SQIVND (reference sequence). The whole variable domain, filled in from reference TRBV19 and TRBJ2-7, reads DGGITQSPKYLFRKEGQNVTLSCEQNLNHDAMYWYRQDPGQGLRLIYYSQIVNDFQKGDIAEGYSVSREKKESFPLTVTSAQKNPTAFYLCASSMHSGTYEQYFGPGTRLTVT.

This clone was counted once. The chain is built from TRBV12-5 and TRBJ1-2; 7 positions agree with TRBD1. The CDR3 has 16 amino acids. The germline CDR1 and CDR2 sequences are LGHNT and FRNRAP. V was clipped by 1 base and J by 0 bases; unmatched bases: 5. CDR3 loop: CASGLGHRGPNYGYTF. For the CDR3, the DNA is TGTGCTAGTGGTTTGGGACACAGGGGACCTAACTATGGCTACACCTTC.

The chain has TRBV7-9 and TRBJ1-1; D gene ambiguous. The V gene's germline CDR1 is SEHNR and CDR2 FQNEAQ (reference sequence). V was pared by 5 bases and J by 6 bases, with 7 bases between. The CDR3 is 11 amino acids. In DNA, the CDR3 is TGTGCCAGCAGCCCCCCTCCTGAAGCTTTCTTT. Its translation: CASSPPPEAFF.

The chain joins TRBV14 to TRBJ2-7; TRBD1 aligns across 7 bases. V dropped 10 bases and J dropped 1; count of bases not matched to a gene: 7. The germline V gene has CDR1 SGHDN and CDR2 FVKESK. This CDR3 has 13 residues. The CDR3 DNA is TGTGCCACCGGACAGGCAACATCCTACGAGCAGTACTTC. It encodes CATGQATSYEQYF.

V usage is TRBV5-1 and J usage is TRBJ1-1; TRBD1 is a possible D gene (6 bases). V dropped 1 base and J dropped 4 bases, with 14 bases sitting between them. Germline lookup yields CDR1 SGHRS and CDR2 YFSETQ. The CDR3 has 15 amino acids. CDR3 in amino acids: CASSLLQGMITEAFF. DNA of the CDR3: TGCGCCAGCAGCTTGCTTCAGGGGATGATCACTGAAGCTTTCTTT.

This CDR3 is CASTSGTPPEAFF. Here the CDR3 DNA reads TGTGCCAGCACCTCCGGGACTCCCCCTGAAGCTTTCTTT. The gene calls are TRBV2 and TRBJ1-1, with D perhaps TRBD1 (5 bases). This CDR3 spans 13 amino acids. The V gene lost 7 bases and the J gene lost 6 bases, with 15 bases spanning the gap. Germline CDR1 SNHLY, CDR2 FYNNEI.

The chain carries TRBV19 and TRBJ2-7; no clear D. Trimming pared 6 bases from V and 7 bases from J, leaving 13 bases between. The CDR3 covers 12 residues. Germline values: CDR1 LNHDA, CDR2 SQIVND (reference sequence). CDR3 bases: TGTGCCAGTAGCCCTTGGGGAAGTGAGCAGTACTTC. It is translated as CASSPWGSEQYF.

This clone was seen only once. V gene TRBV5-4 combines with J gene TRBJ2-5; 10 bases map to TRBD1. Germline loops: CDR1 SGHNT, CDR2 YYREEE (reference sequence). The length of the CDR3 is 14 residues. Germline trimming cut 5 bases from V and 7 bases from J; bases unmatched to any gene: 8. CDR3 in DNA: TGTGCCAGCAGGGGACAGGGGTTATTAGGGACCCAGTACTTC. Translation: CASRGQGLLGTQYF. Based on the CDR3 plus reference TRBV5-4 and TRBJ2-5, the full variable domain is ETGVTQSPTHLIKTRGQQVTLRCSSQSGHNTVSWYQQALGQGPQFIFQYYREEENGRGNFPPRFSGLQFPNYSSELNVNALELDDSALYLCASRGQGLLGTQYFGPGTRLLVL.

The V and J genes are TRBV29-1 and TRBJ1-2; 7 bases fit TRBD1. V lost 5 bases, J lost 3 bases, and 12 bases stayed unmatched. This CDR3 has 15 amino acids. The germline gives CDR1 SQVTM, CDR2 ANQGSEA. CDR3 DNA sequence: TGCAGCGTTCCACCTCTACAGGGGAGGGACTATGGCTACACCTTC. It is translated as CSVPPLQGRDYGYTF.

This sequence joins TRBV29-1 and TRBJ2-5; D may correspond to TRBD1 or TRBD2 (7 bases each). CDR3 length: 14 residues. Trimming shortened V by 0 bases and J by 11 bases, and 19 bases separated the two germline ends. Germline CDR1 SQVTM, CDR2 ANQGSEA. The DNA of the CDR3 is TGCAGCGTTGAAGATCCCCAGGGGGGGTTAGGGCAGTACTTC. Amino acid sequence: CSVEDPQGGLGQYF.

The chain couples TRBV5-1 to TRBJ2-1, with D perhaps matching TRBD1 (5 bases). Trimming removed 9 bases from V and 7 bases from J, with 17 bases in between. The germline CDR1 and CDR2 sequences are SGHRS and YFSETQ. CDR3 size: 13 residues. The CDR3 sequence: CATTYFSGNEQFF. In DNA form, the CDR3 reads TGCGCCACCACCTATTTCTCAGGGAATGAGCAGTTCTTC.

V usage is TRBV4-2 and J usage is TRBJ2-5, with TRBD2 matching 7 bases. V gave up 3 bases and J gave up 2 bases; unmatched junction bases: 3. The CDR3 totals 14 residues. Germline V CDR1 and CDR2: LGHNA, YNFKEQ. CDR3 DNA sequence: TGTGCCAGCAGCCACCTAGCGGAACAAGAGACCCAGTACTTC. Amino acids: CASSHLAEQETQYF.

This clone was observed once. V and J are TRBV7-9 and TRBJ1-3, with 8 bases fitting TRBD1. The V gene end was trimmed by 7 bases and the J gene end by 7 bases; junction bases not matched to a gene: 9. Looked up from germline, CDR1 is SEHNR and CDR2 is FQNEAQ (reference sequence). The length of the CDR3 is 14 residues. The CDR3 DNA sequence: TGTGCCAGCACGCAAGACAGGGGCGGGAACACCATATATTTT. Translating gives CASTQDRGGNTIYF. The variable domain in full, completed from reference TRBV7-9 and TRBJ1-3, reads DTGVSQNPRHKITKRGQNVTFRCDPISEHNRLYWYRQTLGQGPEFLTYFQNEAQLEKSRLLSDRFSAERPKGSFSTLEIQRTEQGDSAMYLCASTQDRGGNTIYFGEGSWLTVV.

The CDR3 region is CASSGEAPSLLEAFF. CDR3 in DNA: TGTGCCAGCAGTGGTGAGGCCCCGTCCCTTCTGGAAGCTTTCTTT. V gene TRBV2 combines with J gene TRBJ1-1; D remains ambiguous. Germline lookup yields CDR1 SNHLY and CDR2 FYNNEI. Trimming took 4 bases from V and 8 from J, leaving 20 bases between them. CDR3 length: 15 residues.

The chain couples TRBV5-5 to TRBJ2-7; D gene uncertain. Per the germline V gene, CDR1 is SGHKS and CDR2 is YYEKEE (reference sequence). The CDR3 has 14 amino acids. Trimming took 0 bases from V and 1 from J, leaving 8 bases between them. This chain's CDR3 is CASSLVVGSYEQYF. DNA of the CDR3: TGTGCCAGCAGCTTGGTGGTGGGATCCTACGAGCAGTACTTC. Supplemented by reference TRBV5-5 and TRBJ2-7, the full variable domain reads DAGVTQSPTHLIKTRGQQVTLRCSPISGHKSVSWYQQVLGQGPQFIFQYYEKEERGRGNFPDRFSARQFPNYSSELNVNALLLGDSALYLCASSLVVGSYEQYFGPGTRLTVT.

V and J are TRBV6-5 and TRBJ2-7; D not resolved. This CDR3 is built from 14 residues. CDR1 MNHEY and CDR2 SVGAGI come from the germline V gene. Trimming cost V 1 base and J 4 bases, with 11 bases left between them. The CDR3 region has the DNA TGTGCCAGCAGTTACTGGGTTGGCCAATACGAGCAGTACTTC. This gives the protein CASSYWVGQYEQYF.

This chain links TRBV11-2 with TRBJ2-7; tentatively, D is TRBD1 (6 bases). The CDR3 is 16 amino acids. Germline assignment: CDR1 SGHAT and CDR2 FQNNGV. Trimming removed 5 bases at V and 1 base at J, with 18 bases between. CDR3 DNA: TGTGCCAGCAGCCCGCTCCTCGGACAGACTTCCTACGAGCAGTACTTC. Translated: CASSPLLGQTSYEQYF.

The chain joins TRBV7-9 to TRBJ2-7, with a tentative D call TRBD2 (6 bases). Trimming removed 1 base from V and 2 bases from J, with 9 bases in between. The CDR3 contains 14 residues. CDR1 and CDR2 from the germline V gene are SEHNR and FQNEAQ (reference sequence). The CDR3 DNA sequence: TGTGCCAGCAGCTTAGTCGGCGGGGCCTACGAGCAGTACTTC. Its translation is CASSLVGGAYEQYF.

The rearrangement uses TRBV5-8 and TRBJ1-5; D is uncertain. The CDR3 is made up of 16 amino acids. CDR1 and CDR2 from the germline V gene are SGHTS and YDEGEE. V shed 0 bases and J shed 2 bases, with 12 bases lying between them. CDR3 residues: CASSLDRARGNQPQHF. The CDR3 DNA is TGTGCCAGCAGCTTGGATAGGGCGAGGGGCAATCAGCCCCAGCATTTT.